These 24 T cell receptor beta chains were sequenced from one sample in a study of cytomegalovirus exposure and HLA in healthy donors. Primers included in the PCR were 60 Vbeta and 13 Jbeta primers. Some clones are missing from TCRdb's copy, which holds only in-frame ones; the method was immunoSEQ multiplex PCR. The sample contains around 110,000 clones, 65% to 80% of which appear only once. Sequencing was carried out using PBMCs. These receptors all stem from a male donor in good health and CMV-seropositive.

The genes are TRBV14 and TRBJ2-2; the D gene is possibly TRBD1 (6 bases). Germline-derived CDR1 and CDR2 are SGHDN and FVKESK. The CDR3 consists of 15 residues. Trimming removed 2 bases at V and 2 bases at J, with 9 bases between. This CDR3 reads CASSQWTANTGELFF. For the CDR3, the DNA is TGTGCCAGCAGCCAATGGACAGCAAACACCGGGGAGCTGTTTTTT.

With regard to this clone: One end of the junction varies from germline; a read error may be responsible. The chain combines TRBV9 with TRBJ1-2; TRBD1 matches at 9 bases. The germline V gene has CDR1 SGDLS and CDR2 YYNGEE. This CDR3 is 14 amino acids long. The CDR3 DNA reads as TGTGCCAGCAGCCTAGAGGACAGGGGTAATGGCTACCCCTTC. As protein: CASSLEDRGNGYPF. The full variable domain, its missing parts supplied by reference TRBV9 and TRBJ1-2, is DSGVTQTPKHLITATGQRVTLRCSPRSGDLSVYWYQQSLDQGLQFLIQYYNGEERAKGNILERFSAQQFPDLHSELNLSSLELGDSALYFCASSLEDRGNGYPFGSGTRLTVV.

The genes are TRBV28 and TRBJ2-7; 7 nucleotides agree with TRBD1. After removal of 7 bases from V and 3 bases from J, the junction contained 12 bases not matched to a gene. Germline V lookup: CDR1 MDHEN, CDR2 SYDVKM. The CDR3 consists of 15 residues. In nucleotides, the CDR3 is TGTGCCAGCACTCCTTATAGACAGGGTTACTACGAGCAGTACTTC. It specifies CASTPYRQGYYEQYF.

This chain links TRBV6-1 with TRBJ1-4, with 7 bases fitting TRBD1. The V gene's germline CDR1 is MNHNS and CDR2 SASEGT. The ends lost 6 bases at V and 4 bases at J; junction bases unmatched: 5. CDR3 length: 14 residues. DNA of the CDR3: TGTGCCAGCAGCCGGGACAGCCTTAATGAAAAACTGTTTTTT. The encoded protein is CASSRDSLNEKLFF.

This clone was seen a single time. The V call is TRBV5-1, the J call TRBJ1-1, with TRBD1 identical over 9 bases. Trimming took 3 bases from V and 4 from J; bases not matched to a gene: 7. CDR1 and CDR2 (germline): SGHRS, YFSETQ. This CDR3 has 15 residues. CDR3 DNA sequence: TGCGCCAGCAGCTGGAGGACAGGGGATAGCACTGAAGCTTTCTTT. This translates into CASSWRTGDSTEAFF.

The CDR3 is CATSRDSPSGQGDNEQFF. The CDR3, as DNA: TGTGCCACCAGCAGAGATTCCCCATCGGGACAGGGTGACAATGAGCAGTTCTTC. J is TRBJ2-1 and V is TRBV15, with 9 bases matching TRBD1. In germline, CDR1 is LNHNV, CDR2 YYDKDF (reference sequence). This CDR3 comprises 18 residues. Germline trimming cut 0 bases from V and 5 bases from J; bases unmatched to any gene: 11. The variable domain in full, completed from reference TRBV15 and TRBJ2-1, reads DAMVIQNPRYQVTQFGKPVTLSCSQTLNHNVMYWYQQKSSQAPKLLFHYYDKDFNNEADTPDNFQSRRPNTSFCFLDIRSPGLGDTAMYLCATSRDSPSGQGDNEQFFGPGTRLTVL.

V and J are TRBV28 and TRBJ1-1; tentatively, D is TRBD1 (5 bases). Germline assignment: CDR1 MDHEN and CDR2 SYDVKM. The CDR3 consists of 15 residues. V lost 6 bases and J 1 base, leaving 15 bases between the germline ends. CDR3 DNA sequence: TGTGCCAGCAGGTGGTGGGGCCGCCGGAACACTGAAGCTTTCTTT. Translation gives CASRWWGRRNTEAFF.

This CDR3 is CASSFGGPGVEAFF. The CDR3 DNA reads TGTGCCAGCAGTTTCGGGGGGCCCGGGGTTGAAGCTTTCTTT. This rearrangement joins TRBV27 to TRBJ1-1; D possibly corresponds to TRBD1 (6 bases). The CDR3 spans 14 residues. Germline V gene lookup returns CDR1 MNHEY and CDR2 SMNVEV (reference sequence). The germline V and J ends were trimmed by 3 bases and 7 bases, with 15 bases remaining between them.

This clone was detected a few times. The CDR3 spells CASSPQGKGNNEQFF. In nucleotides, the CDR3 is TGTGCCAGCTCACCTCAGGGTAAGGGCAACAATGAGCAGTTCTTC. The chain couples TRBV18 to TRBJ2-1, with a tentative D call TRBD1 (5 bases). The CDR3 extends over 15 amino acids. Trimming pared 3 bases from V and 5 bases from J, leaving 14 bases between. The V gene's germline CDR1 is KGHSH and CDR2 LQKENI. Full variable domain (outside the CDR3, taken from reference TRBV18 and TRBJ2-1): NAGVMQNPRHLVRRRGQEARLRCSPMKGHSHVYWYRQLPEEGLKFMVYLQKENIIDESGMPKERFSAEFPKEGPSILRIQQVVRGDSAAYFCASSPQGKGNNEQFFGPGTRLTVL.

The chain uses TRBV4-3 and TRBJ1-1; D gene ambiguous. Between the trimmed V and J ends, which lost 6 bases and 4 bases, there was a span of 27 bases. CDR1 and CDR2 (germline): LGHNA, YSLEER. This CDR3 has 18 amino acids. The DNA for the CDR3 is TGCGCCAGCAGTCGAACAACTCTGAGGGCACAATCGGGCACTGAAGCTTTCTTT. Protein sequence: CASSRTTLRAQSGTEAFF.

This chain uses TRBV5-4 with TRBJ2-1, with D possibly being TRBD2 (5 bases). The CDR3 runs 12 residues. Germline assignment: CDR1 SGHNT and CDR2 YYREEE (reference sequence). V was shortened by 0 bases and J by 14 bases, with 12 bases between the two germline ends. The CDR3: CASSLDRGWKFF. Here the CDR3 DNA reads TGTGCCAGCAGCTTGGACAGAGGGTGGAAGTTCTTC.

This rearrangement joins TRBV18 to TRBJ2-1, with 9 bases fitting TRBD2. Germline V CDR1 and CDR2: KGHSH, LQKENI. The CDR3 runs 16 residues. The junction had 12 bases not matched to a gene; V was cut back by 4 bases and J by 8 bases. The CDR3 DNA reads TGTGCCAGCTCACTGCGGGGACTAGCCGGGGAACATGAGCAGTTCTTC. It yields the protein CASSLRGLAGEHEQFF.

The rearrangement uses TRBV5-1 and TRBJ2-7; no reliable D call. Trimming pared 0 bases from V and 5 bases from J, leaving 6 bases between. Germline V gene lookup returns CDR1 SGHRS and CDR2 YFSETQ. The CDR3 extends over 12 amino acids. Written as DNA, the CDR3 is TGCGCCAGCAGCTTGGCACAGAACGAGCAGTACTTC. Translated: CASSLAQNEQYF.

This clone was observed a single time. The chain couples TRBV11-2 to TRBJ2-7, with D possibly being TRBD2 (6 bases). V was trimmed by 6 bases and J by 6 bases, leaving 12 bases between them. The germline gives CDR1 SGHAT, CDR2 FQNNGV. The CDR3 contains 12 residues. The DNA of the CDR3 is TGTGCCAGCAGTCCGGAGGGGCCCGAGCAGTACTTC. This codes for CASSPEGPEQYF.

The V and J genes are TRBV5-1 and TRBJ2-1, with 10 positions matching TRBD1. The germline gives CDR1 SGHRS, CDR2 YFSETQ. V gave up 7 bases and J gave up 9 bases; unmatched junction bases: 13. CDR3 size: 15 residues. CDR3 sequence: CASPHRGQGSGEQFF. CDR3 nucleotides: TGCGCCAGCCCACATAGGGGACAGGGGTCGGGTGAGCAGTTCTTC.

The chain is built from TRBV7-2 and TRBJ1-5; tentative D call: TRBD1 (5 bases). The V gene's germline CDR1 is SGHTA and CDR2 FQGNSA. The CDR3 is made up of 13 amino acids. V shed 5 bases and J shed 6 bases, with 11 bases lying between them. The CDR3 coding sequence is TGTGCCAGCAGCATCTCAGACAGTCAGCCCCAGCATTTT. Protein product: CASSISDSQPQHF.

The rearrangement links TRBV4-3 to TRBJ1-2; D remains ambiguous. The CDR3 sequence is 13 residues long. Germline CDR1 reads LGHNA; CDR2 reads YSLEER. The V end was cut by 2 bases, the J end by 7 bases, with 11 bases between. CDR3 region: CASSQMFSRGYTF. The CDR3 region has the DNA TGCGCCAGCAGCCAAATGTTCTCGCGTGGCTACACCTTC.

This clone was recorded once. The identical CDR3 is also encoded by other nucleotide sequences in the sample. J is TRBJ2-3 and V is TRBV18; D is perhaps TRBD2 (6 bases). Trimming took off 3 bases at V and 0 bases at J, with 7 bases between the two ends. This CDR3 region has 14 residues. Germline V gives CDR1 KGHSH, CDR2 LQKENI. The CDR3 spells CASSPRGSTDTQYF. The CDR3 nucleotides read TGTGCCAGCTCACCCCGGGGGAGCACAGATACGCAGTATTTT.

The rearrangement uses TRBV29-1 and TRBJ2-2; a possible D gene is TRBD2 (5 bases). Germline V gene sequence: CDR1 SQVTM, CDR2 ANQGSEA. V was pared by 7 bases and J by 5 bases, with 14 bases between. CDR3 size: 13 residues. CDR3 in amino acids: CSANRGRTGELFF. For the CDR3, the DNA is TGCAGCGCCAACAGAGGGCGAACCGGGGAGCTGTTTTTT.

V gene TRBV4-1 combines with J gene TRBJ1-1; D may be TRBD1 (5 bases). Germline V gene data show CDR1 as MGHRA and CDR2 as YSYEKL. The CDR3 sequence is 15 residues long. V lost 0 bases and J 0 bases, leaving 8 bases between the germline ends. The CDR3 nucleotides read TGCGCCAGCAGCCAAGAAGACAGCATGAACACTGAAGCTTTCTTT. It specifies CASSQEDSMNTEAFF.

A single count supports this clone. The V call is TRBV7-9, the J call TRBJ1-5, with D unresolved. V was pared by 5 bases and J by 7 bases, with 18 bases between. The CDR3 runs 15 residues. Per germline, CDR1 SEHNR and CDR2 FQNEAQ (reference sequence). DNA of the CDR3: TGTGCCAGCAGCCCTAACGAGGGAAAGTTACAGCCCCAGCATTTT. Translation: CASSPNEGKLQPQHF.

In the case of this clone: An end of the junction does not agree with germline; a read error may underlie this. The genes are TRBV7-9 and TRBJ1-5, with 7 bases fitting TRBD1. The CDR3 sequence is 14 residues long. Germline V gene lookup returns CDR1 SEHNR and CDR2 FQNEAQ (reference sequence). CDR3 residues: CASSLQQGNQPQNF. The CDR3 bases are TGTGCCAGCAGCTTACAACAGGGGAATCAGCCCCAGAATTTT.

This clone turned up a few times. The chain has TRBV5-1 and TRBJ2-7, with 16 bases fitting TRBD2. With 4 bases clipped from V and 5 bases from J, the junction kept 15 bases outside the gene matches. Germline V CDR1 and CDR2: SGHRS, YFSETQ. This CDR3 comprises 19 residues. The CDR3, as DNA: TGCGCCAGCAGCAGGGGGACTAGCGGGGGGGCTGCGCGGGGACACGAGCAGTACTTC. Translated: CASSRGTSGGAARGHEQYF.

V and J are TRBV19 and TRBJ1-1, with 7 positions matching TRBD1. The J segment lost 3 bases and the V segment lost 10 bases, leaving 5 bases of the junction unmatched. The CDR3 covers 12 residues. CDR1 is LNHDA and CDR2 is SQIVND in the germline V gene (reference sequence). The CDR3 DNA reads TGTGCCATTAGACAGGGCGACACTGAAGCTTTCTTT. It encodes CAIRQGDTEAFF.